This T cell receptor (beta chain) was sequenced in a study of CD8 T cells in Susac syndrome. With random hexamers, reverse transcription was performed on roughly 0.45 to 1 ug of RNA. A single record per CDR3 protein comes from TCRdb applying MiXCR to the immunoSEQ multiplex PCR reads. Of under 80,000 distinct CDR3 sequences listed, less than 95% were seen once; the top ten hold around 0.4%. The length of the CDR3 is 14 residues. V was trimmed by 2 bases and J by 4 bases, leaving 12 bases between them. CDR1 is SGHRS and CDR2 is YFSETQ in the germline V gene. This TCR derives from a human donor with multiple sclerosis. V gene TRBV5-1 combines with J gene TRBJ1-1, with D hard to call. Sequenced: CD8+ T cells from PBMCs. The CDR3 region has the DNA TGCGCCAGCAGCTTCGGACTGGGGAGCACTGAAGCTTTCTTT. This sequence encodes CASSFGLGSTEAFF.